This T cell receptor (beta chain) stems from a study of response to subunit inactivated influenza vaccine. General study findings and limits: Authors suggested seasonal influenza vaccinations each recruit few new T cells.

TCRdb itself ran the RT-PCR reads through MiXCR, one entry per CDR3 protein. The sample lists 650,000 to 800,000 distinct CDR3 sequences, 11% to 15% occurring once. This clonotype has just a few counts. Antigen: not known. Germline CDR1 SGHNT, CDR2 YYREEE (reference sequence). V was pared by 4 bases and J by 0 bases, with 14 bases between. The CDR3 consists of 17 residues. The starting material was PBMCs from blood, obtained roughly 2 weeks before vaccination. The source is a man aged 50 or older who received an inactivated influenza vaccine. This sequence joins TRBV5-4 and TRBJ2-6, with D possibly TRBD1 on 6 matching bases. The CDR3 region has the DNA TGTGCCAGCAGCCCACCCGGACAGATCTCTGGGGCCAACGTCCTGACTTTC. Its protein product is CASSPPGQISGANVLTF.